The TCR beta chain described here comes from a study of T cell changes during pregnancy in multiple sclerosis (dated by TCRdb to between 2017 and 2020). In the study overall: The study examined how the T cell repertoire changed over the course of pregnancy in women with multiple sclerosis.

The library was built by means of the immunoSEQ multiplex PCR assay. In TCRdb, the immuneACCESS table is reduced to in-frame sequences with V and J assigned. These tables do not hold every clone; where another copy was compared, an unresolved V gene accounts for under half, and the others remain unexplained. This sample gives about 97,000 clones in total; about 91% of them show up just once. The ten largest clones capture 3% to 3.5% of the sample. Trimming costs V 4 bases and J 8 bases, and their ends lie 12 bases apart. Spanning cysteine to phenylalanine, the CDR3 consists of 13 amino acids. The entry retains the CDR3 DNA only, 39 bases that are in frame from base 1. In the germline V gene (reference sequence), CDR1 corresponds to SGHNT and CDR2 to YYREEE. Details on this clone: The antigen this receptor binds is unknown. Per-nucleotide qualities are absent, and no much larger clonotype sits a single base away.

The chain uses TRBV5-4 and TRBJ2-2; the D gene cannot be named for sure. This clonotype was obtained from a female donor with multiple sclerosis, enrolled in a pregnancy study. Sequenced material: peripheral blood, taken in the second trimester of pregnancy. The nucleotide sequence is TGTGCCAGCAGCCCGGTGCAAGCGGGGGAGCTGTTTTTT. Its coded protein is CASSPVQAGELFF.